There are many counts of the clone carrying this T cell receptor (beta chain). Its antigen is unidentified. These data are taken from a study of T-cell reconstitution after alpha-beta-depleted transplantation in children. Findings and limits, study-wide: By one year post-transplant, T-cell counts and diversity largely arose from T cells that were newly produced.

The library targeted TCRbeta and was prepared with unique molecular identifiers. MiXCR, applied by TCRdb to the PCR reads, yields one record per CDR3 protein. The sample lists fewer than 700,000 distinct CDR3 sequences, under 25% occurring once. The J segment lost 0 bases and the V segment lost 4 bases, leaving 3 bases of the junction unmatched. This CDR3 has 14 amino acids. Germline V gene lookup returns CDR1 SEHNR and CDR2 FQNEAQ (reference sequence). V usage is TRBV7-9 and J usage is TRBJ2-7; 7 bases match TRBD2. The clonotype comes from a boy younger than two who had a stem cell transplant for acute myeloid leukemia, so the T cells may come from the graft donor. The sequenced sample was PBMCs, mostly from graft donor cells, obtained 360 days after TCRalphabeta/CD19-depleted stem cell transplant. The CDR3 spells CASSSSGASYEQYV. The CDR3 DNA is TGTGCCAGCAGCTCAAGCGGGGCCTCCTACGAGCAGTACGTC.